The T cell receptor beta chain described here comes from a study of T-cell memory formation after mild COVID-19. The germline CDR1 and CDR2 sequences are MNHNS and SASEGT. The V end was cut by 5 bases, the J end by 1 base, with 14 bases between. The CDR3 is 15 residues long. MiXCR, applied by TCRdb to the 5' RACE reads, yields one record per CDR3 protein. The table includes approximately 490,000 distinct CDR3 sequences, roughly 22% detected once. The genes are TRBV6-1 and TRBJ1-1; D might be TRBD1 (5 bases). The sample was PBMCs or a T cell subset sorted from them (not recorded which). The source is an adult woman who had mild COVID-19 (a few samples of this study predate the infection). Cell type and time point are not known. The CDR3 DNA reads TGTGCCAGCAGTTTCCCGGGACTCGGGAACACTGAAGCTTTCTTT. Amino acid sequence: CASSFPGLGNTEAFF.